The sequence of this TCR beta chain was determined in a study of beta chain features in type 1 diabetes (dated by TCRdb to between 2017 and 2018). Study-wide context: Mean age, gender distribution, total cell number and subset yield were not different between patients and healthy donors. In the study, recently diagnosed type 1 diabetes patients and matched healthy donors were compared on the TCRB repertoires of their sorted circulating CD4+ T cell subsets. Across all samples, fewer than 130 million sorted cells were examined, and cell number per subset correlated strongly with RNA yield. Whereas all 30 or so donors provided naive and central memory subsets, regulatory and stem cell-like memory subsets were isolated from just 8 patients and roughly 8 healthy donors. On the study overall, not on this receptor specifically: Sequencing cDNA rather than genomic DNA could over-represent highly expressing activated cells, although activation and CD3 levels did not differ between groups. At VDJ recombination sites, type 1 diabetes patients had fewer insertions and more deleted nucleotides, which implies abnormalities in thymic rearrangement. Because small numbers of individuals were included in the HLA sub-analyses, any influence of HLA type on TCRB rearrangement was left unresolved. Naive, central memory and regulatory TCRB repertoires appeared more similar among patients than among healthy donors. PCR may preferentially amplify shorter templates, but because patient and control samples were amplified and corrected together, any resulting skew would affect both groups equally. A moderate but significant shortening of TCRB CDR3 length was observed in type 1 diabetes patients in all four CD4+ subsets.

The germline V gene sets CDR1 to SGHVS and CDR2 to FQNEAQ. From its cysteine to its phenylalanine, the CDR3 spans 15 amino acids. The DNA shown is the 45-base CDR3, in frame from base 1. Trimmed from V: 1 base; trimmed from J: 7 bases; junction bases lacking a gene match: 5. For this clone: The antigen this receptor binds is unknown. The sample holds no much larger clone one base away, and base qualities are not on file.

The entire amount of isolated RNA was reverse transcribed using the High Capacity cDNA Reverse Transcription Kit, so the sequenced TCRB transcripts were expressed ones. Naive, central memory and regulatory T cell samples underwent deep immunoSEQ sequencing, averaging roughly 3.4 million total reads per sample. Sorted cells were lysed in RLT buffer and RNA was extracted with DNase-treated RNeasy Micro or Mini kits, depending on cell number. Each cell subset was processed on its own to prevent cross-contamination, while patient and healthy donor samples were processed together. The immunoSEQ multiplex PCR was used to amplify TCRB sequences from cDNA, yielding 87-bp fragments that span the CDR3 region. Sequencing of the amplicons was done on the Illumina HiSeq platform. As for how the authors treated the data: Synthetic template baselines were used to correct PCR bias computationally, reads within Hamming distance 2 were collapsed, and singletons that could not be merged were discarded. Reads were aligned against IMGT to assign V, D and J genes, CDR3 length and insertions or deletions at six rearrangement sites. Within each subset, clonotype counts were normalized to the number of sorted cells before true diversity and Gini coefficients were calculated with the tcR R package. Repertoire sharing was quantified using the overlap coefficient calculated on TCRB nucleotide sequences. TCRdb carries this immuneACCESS record with in-frame sequences only. Its versions omit some clonotypes, under half of them owing to an unresolved V gene in the studies checked, with the rest unexplained. Clone size and the V and J calls come from that table; the DNA yielded D and trimming. For this sample there are more than 50,000 clones; over 50% appear just once. The top ten clonotypes cover over 2% of the sample.

From each donor, a single peripheral blood sample of about 110 mL on average was drawn into heparinised tubes. A BD FACSAria II was used to sort naive, central memory, regulatory and stem cell-like memory CD4+ T cells with a panel that included CD45RO, CCR7, CD25, CD127, CD95 and CD27. Every sorted population had a purity above 95%. PBMCs were isolated immediately by Lymphoprep density gradient centrifugation and stained directly without culture. So that batch effects would be minimized, each experiment stained and sorted samples in pairs, pairing one healthy donor with one patient. The rearrangement joined TRBV7-8 to TRBJ2-2; 8 bases in the junction line up with TRBD2. The receptor's source is a woman aged 18 to 35 in good health. Sequencing was carried out using Tregs from blood. According to the study, the label for this sample's cell subset or site signals: regulatory CD4+ T cells. For the CDR3, the sequence is CASSLVPGLGGELFF. Read as DNA, the sequence is TGTGCCAGCAGCTTAGTCCCGGGACTAGGCGGGGAGCTGTTTTTT.